This T cell receptor beta chain emerged from a study of cytomegalovirus exposure and HLA in healthy donors. Background on the study: Early release data held some 79 million unique TCRs from HLA-typed donors. Caucasian-associated ancestry cluster membership applied to just over 80% of around 400 genotyped donors.

Note on this clone: Its antigen remains unknown.

Researchers ran the PCR with 60 Vbeta and 13 Jbeta primers. Some clones are missing from TCRdb's copy, which holds only in-frame ones; the method was immunoSEQ multiplex PCR. The sample holds 150,000 to 200,000 clones, 70% to 80% seen once. Study-level results: In an earlier analysis, productive rearrangement rates for most beta V segments clustered near 87% or 30%.

Germline V gene lookup returns CDR1 MNHNY and CDR2 SVGAGI (reference sequence). V was pared by 4 bases and J by 5 bases, with 14 bases between. The CDR3 is 14 amino acids. This chain uses TRBV6-6 with TRBJ2-5; maybe TRBD2 (6 bases). The receptor was isolated from a woman aged 50 to 60 in good health and CMV-seronegative. The material sequenced was PBMCs. The CDR3 loop reads CASSWGLGRETQYF. The CDR3 DNA is TGTGCCAGCAGTTGGGGACTGGGCAGGGAGACCCAGTACTTC.